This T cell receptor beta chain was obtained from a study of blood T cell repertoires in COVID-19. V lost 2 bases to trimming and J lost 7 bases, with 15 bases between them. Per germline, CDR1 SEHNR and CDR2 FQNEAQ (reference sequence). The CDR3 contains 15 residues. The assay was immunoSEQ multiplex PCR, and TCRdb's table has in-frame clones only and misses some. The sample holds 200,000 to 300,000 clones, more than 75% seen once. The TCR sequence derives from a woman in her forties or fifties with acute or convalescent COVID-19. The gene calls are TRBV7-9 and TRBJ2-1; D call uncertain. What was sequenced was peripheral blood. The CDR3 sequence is CASSLSLSLNNEQFF. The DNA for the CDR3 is TGTGCCAGCAGCTTAAGCCTCTCCCTGAATAATGAGCAGTTCTTC.